This TCR beta chain derives from a study of T-cell memory formation after mild COVID-19. Whole-study findings and limits: Clones contracting across day 15 to 85 had a balanced CD4/CD8 profile; later expanding clones leaned CD4+. Second-wave clones with a day 37 peak had unconfirmed SARS-CoV-2 specificity. Researchers report contracting CD4+ clones mostly in CM and EM, with CD8+ clones in EMRA.

With respect to this clonotype: The antigen is undetermined.

UMIs and sample barcodes were carried by the TCR alpha and TCR beta cDNA libraries that 5'RACE produced using constant-segment primers. In TCRdb, the 5' RACE reads were re-called with MiXCR into one record per CDR3 protein. Among approximately 150,000 distinct CDR3 sequences listed, 13% to 15% were seen once. V lost 5 bases to trimming and J lost 6 bases, with 8 bases between them. This CDR3 is built from 10 residues. The germline gives CDR1 DFQATT, CDR2 SNEGSKA (reference sequence). The specimen sequenced was PBMCs or a T cell subset sorted from them (not recorded which). The chain recombines TRBV20-1 with TRBJ2-7; D gene unclear. This sequence originates from an adult woman who had mild COVID-19 (a few samples of this study predate the infection). Cell type and time point are not known. The CDR3 nucleotides are TGCAGTGCTTTACGCGGCGAGCAGTACTTC. It codes for CSALRGEQYF.